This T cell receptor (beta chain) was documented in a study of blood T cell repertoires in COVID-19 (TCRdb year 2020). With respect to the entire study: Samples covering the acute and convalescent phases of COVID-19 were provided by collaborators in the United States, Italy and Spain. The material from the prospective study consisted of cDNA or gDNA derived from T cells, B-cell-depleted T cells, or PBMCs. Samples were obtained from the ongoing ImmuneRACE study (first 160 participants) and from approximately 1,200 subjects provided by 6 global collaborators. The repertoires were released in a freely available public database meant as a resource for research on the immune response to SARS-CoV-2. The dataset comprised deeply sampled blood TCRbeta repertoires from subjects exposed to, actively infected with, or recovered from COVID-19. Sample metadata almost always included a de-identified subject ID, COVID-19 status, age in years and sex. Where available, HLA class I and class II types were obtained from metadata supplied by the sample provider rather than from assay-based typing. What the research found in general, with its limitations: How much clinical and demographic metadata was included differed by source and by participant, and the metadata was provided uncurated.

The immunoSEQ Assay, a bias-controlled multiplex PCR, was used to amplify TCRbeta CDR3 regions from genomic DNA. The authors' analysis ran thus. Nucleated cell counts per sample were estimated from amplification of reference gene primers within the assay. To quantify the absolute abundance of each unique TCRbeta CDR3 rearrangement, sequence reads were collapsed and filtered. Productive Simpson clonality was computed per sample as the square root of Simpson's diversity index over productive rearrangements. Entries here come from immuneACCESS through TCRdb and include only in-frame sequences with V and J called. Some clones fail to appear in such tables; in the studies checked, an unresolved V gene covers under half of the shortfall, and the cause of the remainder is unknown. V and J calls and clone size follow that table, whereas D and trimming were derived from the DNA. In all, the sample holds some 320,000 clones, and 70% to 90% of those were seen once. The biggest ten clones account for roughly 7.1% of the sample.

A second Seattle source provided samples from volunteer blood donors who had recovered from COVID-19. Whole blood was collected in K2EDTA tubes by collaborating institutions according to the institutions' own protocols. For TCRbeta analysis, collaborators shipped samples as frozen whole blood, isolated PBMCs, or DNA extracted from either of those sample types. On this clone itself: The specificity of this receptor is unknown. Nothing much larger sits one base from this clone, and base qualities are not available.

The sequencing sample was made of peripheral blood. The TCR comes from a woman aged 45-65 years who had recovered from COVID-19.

The bases read TGTGCCAGCAGCTTGCGGGACAGGTCTGGAAACACCATATATTTT. Translated, this is CASSLRDRSGNTIYF. Rearrangement joined TRBV5-4 to TRBJ1-3, with 8 central nucleotides matching TRBD1. The germline V gene encodes CDR1 SGHNT and CDR2 YYREEE (reference sequence). The V end gives up 1 base and the J end 1 base, leaving 1 base in the junction not matched to a gene. The CDR3 runs 15 residues from the cysteine to the phenylalanine. The only DNA kept is the CDR3, 45 bases in frame from the first base.